This T cell receptor beta chain was retrieved from a study of vaccination and CD4 T cells after COVID-19. About the research overall: A CEFX pool, an HIV-1 Nef pool, or else no peptide went into the control cultures.

Germline values: CDR1 MNHEY, CDR2 SVGEGT. The CDR3 has 13 residues. Losses at the gene ends were 6 bases for V and 4 bases for J; bases not matched to a gene: 6. As for this clonotype: Its antigen is not identified.

An Oncomine TCR Beta short-read assay was used to sequence the DNA from cultured CD4+ T cells. CD4+ T cells were cultured, and genomic DNA was extracted from them. TCRdb processed the PCR reads anew with MiXCR; each CDR3 protein has one entry. The profile shows 20,000 or so distinct CDR3 sequences, roughly 50% of them singletons. Noted treatment: roughly ten-day PBMC culture with coronavirus spike peptide pools or control peptides (ViraFEST assay). What was sequenced was CD4+ T cells from blood, cultured in vitro. V is TRBV6-2 or TRBV6-3 and J is TRBJ2-7; 7 bases are a match to TRBD1. The TCR was taken from a human donor who had recovered from COVID-19. DNA of the CDR3: TGTGCCAGCAGCCCGGGACAGAGATACGAGCAGTACTTC. It encodes CASSPGQRYEQYF.